This TCR beta chain was sequenced during a study of blood T cell repertoires in COVID-19. Study-wide background: Collection of acute and convalescent COVID-19 samples took place in the United States, Italy and Spain. T cells, B-cell-depleted T cells, or PBMCs supplied cDNA or gDNA.

Germline CDR1 reads LGHNA; CDR2 reads YSLEER. V lost 4 bases and J 5 bases, leaving 15 bases between the germline ends. The CDR3 contains 14 residues. As handled by the study authors: Estimates of nucleated cell counts were drawn from the amplification of reference gene primers. Only in-frame clones appear in the TCRdb table, and some are missing; sequencing was by immunoSEQ multiplex PCR. The DNA was the basis for D and trimming; V, J and clone size are from that table. The sample yields around 100,000 clones, about 90% seen once. The TCR comes from a human donor with active COVID-19. The donor label of this sample is uncertain. The chain joins TRBV4-3 to TRBJ2-7; D unclear. Sequencing was performed on peripheral blood. CDR3 in DNA: TGCGCCAGCAGCCCTGGAACAGCCCGCGACGAGCAGTACTTC. Residues: CASSPGTARDEQYF.